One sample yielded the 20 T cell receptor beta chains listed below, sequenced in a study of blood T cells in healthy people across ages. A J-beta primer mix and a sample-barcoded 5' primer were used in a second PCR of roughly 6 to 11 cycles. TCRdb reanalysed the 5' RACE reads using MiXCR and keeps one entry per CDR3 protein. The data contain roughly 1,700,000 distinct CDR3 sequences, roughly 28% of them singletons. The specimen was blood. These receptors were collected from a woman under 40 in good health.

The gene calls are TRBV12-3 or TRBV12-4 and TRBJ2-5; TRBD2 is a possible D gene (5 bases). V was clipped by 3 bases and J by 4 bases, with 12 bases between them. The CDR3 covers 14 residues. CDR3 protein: CASSLAERVETQYF. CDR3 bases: TGTGCCAGCAGTTTGGCGGAGAGGGTAGAGACCCAGTACTTC.

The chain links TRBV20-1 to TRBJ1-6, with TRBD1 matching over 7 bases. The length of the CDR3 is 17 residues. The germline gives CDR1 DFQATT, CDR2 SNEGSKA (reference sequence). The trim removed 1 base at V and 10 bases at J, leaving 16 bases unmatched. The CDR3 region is CSARVPRGGPGESPLHF. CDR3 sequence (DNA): TGCAGTGCTAGAGTACCCAGGGGGGGCCCCGGCGAATCACCCCTCCACTTT.

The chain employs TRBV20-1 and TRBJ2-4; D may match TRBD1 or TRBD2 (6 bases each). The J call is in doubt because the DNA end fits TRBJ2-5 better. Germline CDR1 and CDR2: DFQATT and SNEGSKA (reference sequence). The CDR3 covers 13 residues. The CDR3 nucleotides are TGCAGTGCTTATACGGGGGCCCAAGAGACCCAGTACTTC. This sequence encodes CSAYTGAQETQYF.

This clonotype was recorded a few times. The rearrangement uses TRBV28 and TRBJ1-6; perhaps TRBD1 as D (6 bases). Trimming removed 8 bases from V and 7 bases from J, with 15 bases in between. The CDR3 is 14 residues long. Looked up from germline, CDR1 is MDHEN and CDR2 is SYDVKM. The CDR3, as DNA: TGTGCCAGCCTCGGGGGCGCCCGAAATTCACCCCTCCACTTT. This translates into CASLGGARNSPLHF.

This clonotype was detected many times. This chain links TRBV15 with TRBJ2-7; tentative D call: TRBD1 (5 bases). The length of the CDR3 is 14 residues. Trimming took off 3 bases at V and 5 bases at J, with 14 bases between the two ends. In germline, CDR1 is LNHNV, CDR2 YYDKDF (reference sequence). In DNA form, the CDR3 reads TGTGCCACCAGCAGCCCATCAGGGTACGACGAGCAGTACTTC. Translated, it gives CATSSPSGYDEQYF. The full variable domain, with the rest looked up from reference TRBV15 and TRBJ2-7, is DAMVIQNPRYQVTQFGKPVTLSCSQTLNHNVMYWYQQKSSQAPKLLFHYYDKDFNNEADTPDNFQSRRPNTSFCFLDIRSPGLGDTAMYLCATSSPSGYDEQYFGPGTRLTVT.

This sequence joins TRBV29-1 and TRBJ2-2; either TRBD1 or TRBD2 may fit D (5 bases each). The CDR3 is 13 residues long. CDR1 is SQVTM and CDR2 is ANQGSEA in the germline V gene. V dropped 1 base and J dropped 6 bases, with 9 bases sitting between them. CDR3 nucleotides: TGCAGCGTTGAAGCCGGGACCCCCGGGGAGCTGTTTTTT. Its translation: CSVEAGTPGELFF.

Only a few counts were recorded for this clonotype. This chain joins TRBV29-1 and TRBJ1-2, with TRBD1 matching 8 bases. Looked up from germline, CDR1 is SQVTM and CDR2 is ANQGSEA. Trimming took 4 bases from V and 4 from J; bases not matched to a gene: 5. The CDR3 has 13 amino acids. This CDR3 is CSVGGTGIYGYTF. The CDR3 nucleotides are TGCAGCGTTGGCGGGACAGGCATCTATGGCTACACCTTC.

The CDR3 spells CATSMADERKFF. The CDR3, as DNA: TGTGCCACCAGTATGGCCGATGAAAGGAAGTTCTTC. J is TRBJ2-1 and V is TRBV24-1; no firm D call. The length of the CDR3 is 12 residues. Germline V lookup: CDR1 KGHDR, CDR2 SFDVKD. The V and J ends lost 6 bases and 14 bases respectively, with 16 bases between them.

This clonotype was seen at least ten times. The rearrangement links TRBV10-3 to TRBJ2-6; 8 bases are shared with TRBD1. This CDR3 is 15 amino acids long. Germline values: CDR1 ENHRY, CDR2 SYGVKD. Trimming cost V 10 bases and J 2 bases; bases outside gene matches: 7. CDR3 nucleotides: TGTGCCACGAATGACAGGGGCCCTGGGGCCAACGTCCTGACTTTC. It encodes CATNDRGPGANVLTF.

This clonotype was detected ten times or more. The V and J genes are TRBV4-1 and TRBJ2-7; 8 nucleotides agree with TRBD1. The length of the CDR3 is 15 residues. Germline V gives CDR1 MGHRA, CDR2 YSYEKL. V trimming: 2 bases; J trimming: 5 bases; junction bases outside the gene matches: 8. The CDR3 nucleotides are TGCGCCAGCAGCCAAACCGGGACAGGATCCCACGAGCAGTACTTC. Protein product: CASSQTGTGSHEQYF.

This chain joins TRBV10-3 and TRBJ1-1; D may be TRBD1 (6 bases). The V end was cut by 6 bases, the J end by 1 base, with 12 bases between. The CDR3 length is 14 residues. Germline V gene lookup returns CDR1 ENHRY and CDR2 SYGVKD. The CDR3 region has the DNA TGTGCCATCAGCTGGGGCAGGGGGAACACTGAAGCTTTCTTT. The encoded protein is CAISWGRGNTEAFF.

The chain's CDR3 is CASSPPFRTGANTEAFF. The CDR3 nucleotides are TGTGCCAGCAGCCCGCCATTCCGTACAGGGGCTAACACTGAAGCTTTCTTT. The J gene is TRBJ1-1, the V gene TRBV3-1, with TRBD1 matching 7 bases. V lost 4 bases, J lost 2 bases, and 13 bases stayed unmatched. This CDR3 has 17 amino acids. CDR1 is LGHDT and CDR2 is YNNKEL in the germline V gene (reference sequence).

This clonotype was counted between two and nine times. CDR3 bases: TGCGCCAGCAGCTTGGCTGGGACACCTCGGGGCTACACCTTC. As protein: CASSLAGTPRGYTF. V gene TRBV5-1 combines with J gene TRBJ1-2, with D maybe TRBD1 (6 bases). Germline V gene sequence: CDR1 SGHRS, CDR2 YFSETQ. This CDR3 is built from 14 residues. Trimming removed 0 bases at V and 8 bases at J, with 14 bases between.

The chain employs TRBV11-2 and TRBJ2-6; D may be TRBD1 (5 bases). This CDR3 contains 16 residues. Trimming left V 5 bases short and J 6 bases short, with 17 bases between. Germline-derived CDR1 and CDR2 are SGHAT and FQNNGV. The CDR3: CASSVSRAIVANVLTF. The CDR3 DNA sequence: TGTGCCAGCAGCGTTTCCAGGGCTATTGTGGCCAACGTCCTGACTTTC.

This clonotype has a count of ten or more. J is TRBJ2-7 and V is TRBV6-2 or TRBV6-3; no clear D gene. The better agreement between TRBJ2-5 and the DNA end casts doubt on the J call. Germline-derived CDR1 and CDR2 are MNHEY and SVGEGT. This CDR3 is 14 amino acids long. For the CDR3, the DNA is TGTGCCAGCAGCCTCCCCGGGCGGCGAGGGACCCAGTACTTC. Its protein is CASSLPGRRGTQYF.

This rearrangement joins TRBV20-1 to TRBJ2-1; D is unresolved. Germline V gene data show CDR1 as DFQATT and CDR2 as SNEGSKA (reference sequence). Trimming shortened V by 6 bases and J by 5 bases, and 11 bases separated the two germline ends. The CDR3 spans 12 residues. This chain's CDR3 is CSAYRRNNEQFF. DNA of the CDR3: TGCAGTGCATATCGGCGGAACAATGAGCAGTTCTTC.

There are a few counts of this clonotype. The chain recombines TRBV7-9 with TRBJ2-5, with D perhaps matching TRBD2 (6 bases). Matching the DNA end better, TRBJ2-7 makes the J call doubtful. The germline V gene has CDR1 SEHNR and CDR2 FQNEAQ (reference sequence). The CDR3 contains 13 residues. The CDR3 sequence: CASNGGRGHEQYF. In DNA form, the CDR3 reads TGTGCCAGCAATGGAGGGCGCGGGCACGAGCAGTACTTC.

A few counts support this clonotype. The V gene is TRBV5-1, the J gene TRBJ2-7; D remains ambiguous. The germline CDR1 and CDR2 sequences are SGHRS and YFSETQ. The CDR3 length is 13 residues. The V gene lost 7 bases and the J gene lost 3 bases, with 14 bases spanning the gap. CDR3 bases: TGCGCCAGCGCCGAAGCCCCTCTCTACGAGCAGTACTTC. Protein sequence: CASAEAPLYEQYF.

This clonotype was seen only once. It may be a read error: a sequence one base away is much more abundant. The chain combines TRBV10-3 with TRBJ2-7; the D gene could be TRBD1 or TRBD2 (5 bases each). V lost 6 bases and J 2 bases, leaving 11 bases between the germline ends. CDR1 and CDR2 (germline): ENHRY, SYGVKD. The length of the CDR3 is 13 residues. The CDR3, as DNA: TGTGCCATCAGCCGGGACGGAGCCTACGAGCAGTACTTC. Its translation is CAISRDGAYEQYF.

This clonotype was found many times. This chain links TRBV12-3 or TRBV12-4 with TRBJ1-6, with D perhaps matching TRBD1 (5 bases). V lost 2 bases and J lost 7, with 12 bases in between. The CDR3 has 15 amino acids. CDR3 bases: TGTGCCAGCAGTTTATCGGGGCGCCGGAATTCACCCCTCCACTTT. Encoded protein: CASSLSGRRNSPLHF.